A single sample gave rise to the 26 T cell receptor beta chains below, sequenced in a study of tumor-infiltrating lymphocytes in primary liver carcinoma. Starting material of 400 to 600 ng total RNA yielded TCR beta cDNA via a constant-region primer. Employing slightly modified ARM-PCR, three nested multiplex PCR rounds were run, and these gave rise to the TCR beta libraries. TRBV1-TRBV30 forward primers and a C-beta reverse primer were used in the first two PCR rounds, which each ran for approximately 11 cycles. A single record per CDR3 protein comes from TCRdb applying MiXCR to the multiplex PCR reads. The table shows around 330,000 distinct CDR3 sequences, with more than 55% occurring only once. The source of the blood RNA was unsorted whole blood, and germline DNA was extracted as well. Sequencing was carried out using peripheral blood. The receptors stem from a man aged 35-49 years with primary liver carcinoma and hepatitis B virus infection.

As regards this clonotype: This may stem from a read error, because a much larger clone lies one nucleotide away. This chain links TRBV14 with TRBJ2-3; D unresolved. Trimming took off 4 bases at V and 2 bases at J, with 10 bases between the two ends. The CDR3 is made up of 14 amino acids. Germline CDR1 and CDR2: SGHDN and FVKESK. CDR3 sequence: CASSRFIFTDTQYF. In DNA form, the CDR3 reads TGTGCCAGCAGCCGTTTCATATTCACAGATACGCAGTATTTT.

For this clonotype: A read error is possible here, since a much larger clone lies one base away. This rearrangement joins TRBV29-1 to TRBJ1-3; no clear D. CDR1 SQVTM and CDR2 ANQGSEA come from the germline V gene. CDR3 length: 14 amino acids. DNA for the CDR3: TGCAGCGTTGACGAGGGTCACTCTGGAGACACCATATATTTT. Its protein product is CSVDEGHSGDTIYF.

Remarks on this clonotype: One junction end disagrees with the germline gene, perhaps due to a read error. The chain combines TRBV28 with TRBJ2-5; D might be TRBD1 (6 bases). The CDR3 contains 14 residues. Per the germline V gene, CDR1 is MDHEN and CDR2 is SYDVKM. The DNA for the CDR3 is TGTCCCAGCAGTGCCGGGACAAAACAAGAGACCCAGTACTTC. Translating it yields CPSSAGTKQETQYF.

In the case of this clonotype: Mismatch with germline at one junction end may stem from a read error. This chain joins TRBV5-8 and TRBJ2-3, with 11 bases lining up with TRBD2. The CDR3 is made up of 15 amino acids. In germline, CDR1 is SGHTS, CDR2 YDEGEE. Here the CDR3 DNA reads TGTGCCAGCAGCTTGGGACTAGCGGGAACAGATACGCAGTGTTTT. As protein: CASSLGLAGTDTQCF.

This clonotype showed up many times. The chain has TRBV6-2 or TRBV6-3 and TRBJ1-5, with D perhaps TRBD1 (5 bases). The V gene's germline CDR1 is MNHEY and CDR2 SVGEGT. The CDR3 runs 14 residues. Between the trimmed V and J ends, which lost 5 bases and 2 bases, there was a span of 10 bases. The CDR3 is CASSAGSRNQPQHF. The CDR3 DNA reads TGTGCCAGCAGTGCAGGGTCTCGCAATCAGCCCCAGCATTTT.

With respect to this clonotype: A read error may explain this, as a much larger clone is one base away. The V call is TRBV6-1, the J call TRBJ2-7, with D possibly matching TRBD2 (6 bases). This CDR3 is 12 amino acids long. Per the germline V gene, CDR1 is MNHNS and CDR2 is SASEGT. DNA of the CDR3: TGTGTCAGCAACGCGGGGACCTACGAGCAGTACTTC. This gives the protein CVSNAGTYEQYF.

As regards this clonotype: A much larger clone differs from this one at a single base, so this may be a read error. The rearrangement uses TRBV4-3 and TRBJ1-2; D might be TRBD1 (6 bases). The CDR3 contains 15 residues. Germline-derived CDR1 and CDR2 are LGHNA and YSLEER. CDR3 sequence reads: CTSSQEGTLNYGYTF. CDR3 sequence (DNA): TGCACCAGCAGCCAAGAAGGGACACTTAACTATGGCTACACCTTC.

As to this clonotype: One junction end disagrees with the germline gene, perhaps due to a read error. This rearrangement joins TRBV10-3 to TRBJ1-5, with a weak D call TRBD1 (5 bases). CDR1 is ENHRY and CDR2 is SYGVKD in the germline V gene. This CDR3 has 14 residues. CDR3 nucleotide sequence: TGTGTCATCAGCGTAGGGGATGGCAATCAGCCCCAGCATTTT. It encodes CVISVGDGNQPQHF.

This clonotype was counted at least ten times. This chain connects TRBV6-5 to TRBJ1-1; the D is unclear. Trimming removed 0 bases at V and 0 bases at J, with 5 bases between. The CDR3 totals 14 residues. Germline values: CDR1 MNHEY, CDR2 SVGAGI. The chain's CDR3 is CASSYSNVNTEAFF. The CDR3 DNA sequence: TGTGCCAGCAGTTACTCGAACGTGAACACTGAAGCTTTCTTT.

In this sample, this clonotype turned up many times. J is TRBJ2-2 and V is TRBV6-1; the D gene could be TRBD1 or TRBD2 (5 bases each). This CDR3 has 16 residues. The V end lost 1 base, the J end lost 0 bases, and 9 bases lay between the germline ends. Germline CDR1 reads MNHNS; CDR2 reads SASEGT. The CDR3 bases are TGTGCCAGCAGTGAAGTATGGGGGACGAACACCGGGGAGCTGTTTTTT. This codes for CASSEVWGTNTGELFF.

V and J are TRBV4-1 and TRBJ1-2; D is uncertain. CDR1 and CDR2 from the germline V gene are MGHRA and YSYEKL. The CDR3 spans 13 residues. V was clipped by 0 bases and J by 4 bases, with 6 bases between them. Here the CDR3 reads CASSQDGAYGYTF. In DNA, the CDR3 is TGCGCCAGCAGCCAAGACGGAGCCTATGGCTACACCTTC.

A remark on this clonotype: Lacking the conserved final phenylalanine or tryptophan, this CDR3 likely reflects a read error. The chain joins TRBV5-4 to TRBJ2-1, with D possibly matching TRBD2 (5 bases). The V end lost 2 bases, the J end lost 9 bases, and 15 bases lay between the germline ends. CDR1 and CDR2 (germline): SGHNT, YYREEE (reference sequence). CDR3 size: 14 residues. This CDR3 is CASSFGRGYGEQFI. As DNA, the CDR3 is TGTGCCAGCAGCTTTGGCCGGGGTTACGGTGAGCAGTTCATC.

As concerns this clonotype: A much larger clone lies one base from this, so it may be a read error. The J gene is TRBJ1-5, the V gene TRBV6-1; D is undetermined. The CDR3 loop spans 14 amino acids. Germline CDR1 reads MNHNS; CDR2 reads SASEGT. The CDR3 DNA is TGTGTCAGCAGTAGCCCACTTAGCAATCAGCCCCAGCATTTT. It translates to CVSSSPLSNQPQHF.

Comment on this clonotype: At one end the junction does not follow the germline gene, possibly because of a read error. This CDR3 reads CASSYYNEQIF. The CDR3 DNA sequence: TGTGCAAGCAGTTACTACAATGAGCAGATCTTC. The genes are TRBV6-6 and TRBJ2-1; D not resolved. The germline CDR1 and CDR2 sequences are MNHNY and SVGAGI (reference sequence). The CDR3 has 11 residues.

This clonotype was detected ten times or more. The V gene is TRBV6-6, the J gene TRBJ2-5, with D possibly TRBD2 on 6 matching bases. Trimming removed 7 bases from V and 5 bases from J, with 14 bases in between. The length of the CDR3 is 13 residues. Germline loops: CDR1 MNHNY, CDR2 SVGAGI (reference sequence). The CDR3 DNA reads TGTGCCAGCAAGGTGCGGGGTTTGGAGACCCAGTACTTC. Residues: CASKVRGLETQYF.

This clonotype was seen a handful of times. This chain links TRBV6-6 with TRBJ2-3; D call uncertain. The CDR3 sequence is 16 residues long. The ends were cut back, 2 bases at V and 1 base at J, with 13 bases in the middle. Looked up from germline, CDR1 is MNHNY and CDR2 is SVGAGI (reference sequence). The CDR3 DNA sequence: TGTGCCAGCAGTTACCTTTTACGGGCTCGCACAGATACGCAGTATTTT. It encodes CASSYLLRARTDTQYF.

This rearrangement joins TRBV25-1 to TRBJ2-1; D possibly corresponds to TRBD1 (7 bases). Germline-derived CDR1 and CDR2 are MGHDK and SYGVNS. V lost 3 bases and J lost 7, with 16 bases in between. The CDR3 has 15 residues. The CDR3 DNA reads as TGTGCCAGCAGTGATCCAGGGGGGCGGGGAAATGAGCAGTTCTTC. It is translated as CASSDPGGRGNEQFF. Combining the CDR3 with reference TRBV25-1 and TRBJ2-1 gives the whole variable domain EADIYQTPRYLVIGTGKKITLECSQTMGHDKMYWYQQDPGMELHLIHYSYGVNSTEKGDLSSESTVSRIRTEHFPLTLESARPSHTSQYLCASSDPGGRGNEQFFGPGTRLTVL.

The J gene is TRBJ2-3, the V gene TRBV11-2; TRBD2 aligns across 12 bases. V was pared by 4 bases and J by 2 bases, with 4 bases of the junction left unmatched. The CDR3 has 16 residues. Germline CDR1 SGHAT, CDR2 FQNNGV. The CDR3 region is CASSSLAGGVTDTQYF. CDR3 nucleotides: TGTGCCAGCAGCTCACTAGCGGGAGGCGTCACAGATACGCAGTATTTT.

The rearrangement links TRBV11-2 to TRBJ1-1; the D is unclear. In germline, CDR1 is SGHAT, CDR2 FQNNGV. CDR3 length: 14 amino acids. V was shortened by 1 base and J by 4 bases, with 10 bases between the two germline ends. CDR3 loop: CASSLGAGVTEAFF. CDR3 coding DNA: TGTGCCAGCAGCTTAGGGGCTGGCGTCACTGAAGCTTTCTTT.

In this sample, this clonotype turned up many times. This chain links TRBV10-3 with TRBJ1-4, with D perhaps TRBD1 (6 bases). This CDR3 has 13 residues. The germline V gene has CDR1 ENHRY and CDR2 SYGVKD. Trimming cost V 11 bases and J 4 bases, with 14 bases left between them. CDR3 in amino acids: CASRGLNNEKLFF. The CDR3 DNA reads TGTGCCTCACGGGGGCTTAATAATGAAAAACTGTTTTTT.

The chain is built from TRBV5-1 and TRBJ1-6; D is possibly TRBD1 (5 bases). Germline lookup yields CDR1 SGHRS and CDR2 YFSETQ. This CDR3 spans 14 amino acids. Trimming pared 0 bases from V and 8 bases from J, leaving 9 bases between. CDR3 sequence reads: CASSLEGGDSPLHF. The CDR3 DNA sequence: TGCGCCAGCAGCTTGGAAGGAGGGGATTCACCCCTCCACTTT.

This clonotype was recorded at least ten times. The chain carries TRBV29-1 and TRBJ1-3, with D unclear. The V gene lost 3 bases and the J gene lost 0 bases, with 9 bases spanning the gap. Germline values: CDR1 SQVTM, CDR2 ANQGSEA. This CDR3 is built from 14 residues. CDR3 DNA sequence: TGCAGCGTTGACGAGGGTCACTCTGGAAACACCATATATTTT. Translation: CSVDEGHSGNTIYF.

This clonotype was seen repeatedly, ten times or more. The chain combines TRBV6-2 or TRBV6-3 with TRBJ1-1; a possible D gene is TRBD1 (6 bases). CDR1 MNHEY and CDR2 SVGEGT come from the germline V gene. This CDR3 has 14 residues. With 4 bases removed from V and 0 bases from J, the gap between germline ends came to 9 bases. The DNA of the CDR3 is TGTGCCAGCAGTTCCGGGGGCATGAACACTGAAGCTTTCTTT. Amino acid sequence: CASSSGGMNTEAFF.

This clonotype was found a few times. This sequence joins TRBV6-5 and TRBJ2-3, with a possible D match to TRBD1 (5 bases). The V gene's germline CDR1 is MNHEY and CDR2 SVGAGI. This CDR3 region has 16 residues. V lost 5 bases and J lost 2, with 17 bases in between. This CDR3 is CASSRSLGQNTDTQYF. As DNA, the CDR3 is TGTGCCAGCAGTCGGTCCTTGGGGCAGAACACAGATACGCAGTATTTT.

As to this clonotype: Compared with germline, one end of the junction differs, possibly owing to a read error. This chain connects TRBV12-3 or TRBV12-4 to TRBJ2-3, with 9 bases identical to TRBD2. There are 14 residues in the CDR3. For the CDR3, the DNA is TGTGCCAGCAGTAGGACTAGCGAGACAGATACTCAGTATTTT. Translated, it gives CASSRTSETDTQYF.

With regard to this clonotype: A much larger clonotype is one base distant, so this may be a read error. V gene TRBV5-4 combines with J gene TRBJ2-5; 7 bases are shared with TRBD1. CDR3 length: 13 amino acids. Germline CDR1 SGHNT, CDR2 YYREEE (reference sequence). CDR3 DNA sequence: TGTGCCAGCAACTTGGGCAGGGGGGAGACCCAGTACTTC. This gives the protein CASNLGRGETQYF.